The 30 T cell receptor beta chains below were found in one sample sequenced in a study of blood T cell repertoires in COVID-19. Clones were sequenced by immunoSEQ multiplex PCR, and TCRdb holds only the in-frame ones, with some missing. Among approximately 61,000 clones listed, around four fifths were seen once. The sample comprised peripheral blood. The receptors come from an older man with acute or convalescent COVID-19.

The chain has TRBV7-2 and TRBJ2-7; TRBD1 matches 10 bases. The CDR3 runs 14 residues. Trimming took 7 bases from V and 6 from J; bases not matched to a gene: 9. Per the germline V gene, CDR1 is SGHTA and CDR2 is FQGNSA. This CDR3 reads CASIRDRGRGEQYF. The CDR3 DNA sequence: TGTGCCAGCATCCGTGACAGGGGGCGGGGCGAGCAGTACTTC.

This clone is a singleton in its sample. V and J are TRBV7-9 and TRBJ1-2; D gene ambiguous. Trimming took 1 base from V and 2 from J, leaving 8 bases between them. This CDR3 contains 14 residues. Germline V lookup: CDR1 SEHNR, CDR2 FQNEAQ (reference sequence). CDR3 coding DNA: TGTGCCAGCAGCTTAGGGTTCCGGAACTATGGCTACACCTTC. Translated, it gives CASSLGFRNYGYTF.

The CDR3: CASSLVFGTYEQYF. The CDR3 DNA reads TGTGCCAGTAGCCTCGTTTTTGGCACCTACGAGCAGTACTTC. The rearrangement links TRBV19 to TRBJ2-7; D is unresolved. V dropped 6 bases and J dropped 2 bases, with 14 bases sitting between them. The CDR3 runs to 14 residues. Germline-derived CDR1 and CDR2 are LNHDA and SQIVND (reference sequence).

The chain joins TRBV15 to TRBJ1-1, with D perhaps TRBD1 (5 bases). The CDR3 spans 14 residues. Germline assignment: CDR1 LNHNV and CDR2 YYDKDF (reference sequence). V was pared by 0 bases and J by 4 bases, with 9 bases between. DNA for the CDR3: TGTGCCACCAGCAGAGATCTTGACAGCACTGAAGCTTTCTTT. It specifies CATSRDLDSTEAFF.

This rearrangement joins TRBV6-5 to TRBJ2-3, with 9 positions matching TRBD2. This CDR3 contains 16 residues. CDR1 MNHEY and CDR2 SVGAGI come from the germline V gene. Trimming cost V 4 bases and J 0 bases; bases outside gene matches: 5. CDR3 region: CASSSRLAASTDTQYF. As DNA, the CDR3 is TGTGCCAGCAGTTCGAGACTAGCGGCGAGCACAGATACGCAGTATTTT.

The chain uses TRBV19 and TRBJ2-7, with D unclear. Looked up from germline, CDR1 is LNHDA and CDR2 is SQIVND (reference sequence). The CDR3 totals 14 residues. V was cut by 5 bases and J by 2 bases, with 13 bases left in between. CDR3 sequence (DNA): TGTGCCAGTAGTCCTACCCACTTGGCCTACGAGCAGTACTTC. Protein: CASSPTHLAYEQYF.

Concerning this clone itself: Sequence at one end of the junction differs from germline and may be a read error. CDR3 region: CSARGVETQYF. The CDR3 DNA sequence: TGCAGTGCTAGAGGCGTGGAGACTCAGTACTTC. The chain recombines TRBV20-1 with TRBJ2-5; D is undetermined. Germline CDR1 is DFQATT and CDR2 is SNEGSKA (reference sequence). CDR3 length: 11 residues.

The gene calls are TRBV5-6 and TRBJ2-1; a weak D match, TRBD1 (5 bases). The germline V and J ends were trimmed by 6 bases and 5 bases, with 21 bases remaining between them. Germline assignment: CDR1 SGHDT and CDR2 YYEEEE. The CDR3 contains 16 residues. The CDR3 sequence: CASNPTAWDPNNEQFF. Here the CDR3 DNA reads TGTGCCAGCAACCCGACAGCGTGGGATCCTAACAATGAGCAGTTCTTC. Filled out from reference TRBV5-6 and TRBJ2-1, the complete variable domain reads DAGVTQSPTHLIKTRGQQVTLRCSPKSGHDTVSWYQQALGQGPQFIFQYYEEEERQRGNFPDRFSGHQFPNYSSELNVNALLLGDSALYLCASNPTAWDPNNEQFFGPGTRLTVL.

This clone occurred a few times. V usage is TRBV5-1 and J usage is TRBJ2-1; 10 bases fit TRBD2. From germline, CDR1 is SGHRS and CDR2 YFSETQ. This CDR3 region has 15 residues. V lost 2 bases, J lost 7 bases, and 6 bases stayed unmatched. The CDR3 coding sequence is TGCGCCAGCAGCTTATCGACTAGCGGGTATAATGAGCAGTTCTTC. Its translation is CASSLSTSGYNEQFF.

The chain recombines TRBV10-3 with TRBJ1-4; a weak D match, TRBD1 (6 bases). This CDR3 is built from 14 residues. The V gene's germline CDR1 is ENHRY and CDR2 SYGVKD. The V gene lost 2 bases and the J gene lost 8 bases, with 12 bases spanning the gap. The CDR3 sequence: CAISERTVGEKLFF. The DNA of the CDR3 is TGTGCCATCAGTGAGCGGACAGTAGGAGAAAAACTGTTTTTT.

This clone was detected once. The genes are TRBV7-2 and TRBJ2-5; 11 positions agree with TRBD1. Looked up from germline, CDR1 is SGHTA and CDR2 is FQGNSA. Losses at the gene ends were 0 bases for V and 4 bases for J; bases not matched to a gene: 7. The CDR3 contains 17 residues. CDR3 sequence (DNA): TGTGCCAGCAGCTTAGCGGGGACAGGGGGGAGAGGAGAGACCCAGTACTTC. Amino acids: CASSLAGTGGRGETQYF.

The chain has TRBV2 and TRBJ1-5; D gene unclear. Germline V gene lookup returns CDR1 SNHLY and CDR2 FYNNEI. The CDR3 has 12 amino acids. Trimming took 6 bases from V and 11 from J, leaving 14 bases between them. CDR3 DNA: TGTGCCAGCAGCCCCGGGAGGTGGTCCCAGCATTTT. It codes for CASSPGRWSQHF.

The rearrangement uses TRBV5-5 and TRBJ2-3; D is ambiguous. This CDR3 has 14 residues. Germline values: CDR1 SGHKS, CDR2 YYEKEE (reference sequence). Trimming cost V 2 bases and J 0 bases, with 7 bases left between them. CDR3 nucleotide sequence: TGTGCCAGCAGCTTCTCCAGGAGCACAGATACGCAGTATTTT. This encodes CASSFSRSTDTQYF. Using reference TRBV5-5 and TRBJ2-3 for the parts outside the CDR3, the full variable domain is DAGVTQSPTHLIKTRGQQVTLRCSPISGHKSVSWYQQVLGQGPQFIFQYYEKEERGRGNFPDRFSARQFPNYSSELNVNALLLGDSALYLCASSFSRSTDTQYFGPGTRLTVL.

The count of this clone is one. CDR3 DNA: TGCGCCAGCAGCTCCGGGGAGGTGGAAGAGACCCAGTACTTC. Protein: CASSSGEVEETQYF. The V and J genes are TRBV5-1 and TRBJ2-5, with D possibly being TRBD2 (6 bases). The CDR3 extends over 14 amino acids. V lost 3 bases and J lost 3, with 12 bases in between. From germline, CDR1 is SGHRS and CDR2 YFSETQ.

The V gene is TRBV6-5, the J gene TRBJ2-3; D possibly corresponds to TRBD1 (5 bases). Between the trimmed V and J ends, which lost 8 bases and 1 base, there was a span of 7 bases. CDR3 length equals 12 residues. Germline V gene sequence: CDR1 MNHEY, CDR2 SVGAGI. CDR3 nucleotides: TGTGCCAGCGGGGCGGGCACAGATACGCAGTATTTT. Encoded protein: CASGAGTDTQYF.

The chain couples TRBV11-2 to TRBJ1-5; D unclear. CDR3 length: 14 amino acids. Looked up from germline, CDR1 is SGHAT and CDR2 is FQNNGV. Trimming took off 6 bases at V and 0 bases at J, with 9 bases between the two ends. In DNA, the CDR3 is TGTGCCAGCAGTACGACAAATAGCAATCAGCCCCAGCATTTT. Translating it yields CASSTTNSNQPQHF. Together with reference TRBV11-2 and TRBJ1-5, the CDR3 gives the full variable domain: EAGVAQSPRYKIIEKRQSVAFWCNPISGHATLYWYQQILGQGPKLLIQFQNNGVVDDSQLPKDRFSAERLKGVDSTLKIQPAKLEDSAVYLCASSTTNSNQPQHFGDGTRLSIL.

The chain has TRBV6-5 and TRBJ2-6, with D unresolved. V was pared by 5 bases and J by 0 bases, with 8 bases between. The CDR3 length is 15 residues. Germline V CDR1 and CDR2: MNHEY, SVGAGI. The CDR3 region has the DNA TGTGCCAGCAGTACTATTAACTCTGGGGCCAACGTCCTGACTTTC. The encoded protein is CASSTINSGANVLTF.

The gene calls are TRBV7-9 and TRBJ2-1; D possibly corresponds to TRBD1 (6 bases). The CDR3 has 15 amino acids. Per germline, CDR1 SEHNR and CDR2 FQNEAQ (reference sequence). V dropped 5 bases and J dropped 0 bases, with 11 bases sitting between them. The CDR3 coding sequence is TGTGCCAGCAGCCCCGACAGGAGCTCCTACAATGAGCAGTTCTTC. As protein: CASSPDRSSYNEQFF.

This clone was counted once. The V gene is TRBV6-6, the J gene TRBJ2-2; D is unclear. V lost 0 bases and J lost 6, with 5 bases in between. This CDR3 has 13 residues. The germline gives CDR1 MNHNY, CDR2 SVGAGI (reference sequence). The CDR3 loop is CASSYSSPGELFF. The CDR3 DNA reads as TGTGCCAGCAGTTACTCGAGTCCCGGGGAGCTGTTTTTT.

This clone was seen a handful of times. This sequence joins TRBV5-4 and TRBJ2-3, with 8 bases aligning to TRBD2. Germline trimming cut 9 bases from V and 3 bases from J; bases unmatched to any gene: 12. Germline CDR1 and CDR2: SGHNT and YYREEE (reference sequence). The CDR3 extends over 15 amino acids. DNA of the CDR3: TGTGCCACCCGTCCCCCGGGGGGGCCGACAGATACGCAGTATTTT. Its protein product is CATRPPGGPTDTQYF.

CDR3 nucleotides: TGTGCCACAAAAAGCGGGGCGAACACCGGGGAGCTGTTTTTT. Translated, it gives CATKSGANTGELFF. The rearrangement joins TRBV2 to TRBJ2-2; 7 nucleotides align to TRBD2. This CDR3 is 14 amino acids long. V lost 10 bases and J lost 0; bases outside the gene matches: 5. Germline lookup yields CDR1 SNHLY and CDR2 FYNNEI.

V and J are TRBV5-6 and TRBJ1-1, with D hard to call. This CDR3 contains 13 residues. In germline, CDR1 is SGHDT, CDR2 YYEEEE. V was clipped by 0 bases and J by 5 bases, with 8 bases between them. This CDR3 is CASSLGEKTEAFF. DNA of the CDR3: TGTGCCAGCAGCTTGGGGGAGAAAACTGAAGCTTTCTTT.

The gene calls are TRBV28 and TRBJ1-6, with a tentative D call TRBD1 (6 bases). Germline V CDR1 and CDR2: MDHEN, SYDVKM. V was pared by 10 bases and J by 1 base, with 20 bases between. The CDR3 extends over 17 amino acids. This chain's CDR3 is CATVDSRLRSYNSPLHF. The DNA of the CDR3 is TGTGCCACCGTGGACAGCCGTCTTAGATCCTATAATTCACCCCTCCACTTT.

This chain uses TRBV5-1 with TRBJ1-1; no definite D call. The germline CDR1 and CDR2 sequences are SGHRS and YFSETQ. The V end lost 7 bases, the J end lost 3 bases, and 13 bases lay between the germline ends. The CDR3 sequence is 13 residues long. This chain's CDR3 is CASRVKLDTEAFF. The DNA of the CDR3 is TGCGCCAGCCGCGTAAAATTGGACACTGAAGCTTTCTTT.

The rearrangement links TRBV7-3 to TRBJ2-2; D unresolved. The CDR3 has 14 amino acids. Trimming left V 3 bases short and J 2 bases short, with 7 bases between. Germline V gene lookup returns CDR1 SGHTA and CDR2 FQGTGA. DNA for the CDR3: TGTGCCAGCAGCTTGGGCAGCAACACCGGGGAGCTGTTTTTT. This translates into CASSLGSNTGELFF.

Only a few counts were recorded for this clone. The genes are TRBV19 and TRBJ1-5, with 8 bases aligning to TRBD1. After removal of 5 bases from V and 6 bases from J, the junction contained 9 bases not matched to a gene. Germline CDR1 reads LNHDA; CDR2 reads SQIVND (reference sequence). This CDR3 region has 15 residues. The chain's CDR3 is CASSSGQGGGQPQHF. The CDR3 nucleotides read TGTGCCAGTAGTTCCGGACAGGGAGGAGGTCAGCCCCAGCATTTT.

The chain links TRBV4-1 to TRBJ2-7; possible D gene TRBD1, 6 bases. The V gene lost 2 bases and the J gene lost 0 bases, with 14 bases spanning the gap. Germline V lookup: CDR1 MGHRA, CDR2 YSYEKL. There are 16 residues in the CDR3. The CDR3: CASSQPWAGDSYEQYF. CDR3 nucleotides: TGCGCCAGCAGCCAACCTTGGGCAGGGGACTCCTACGAGCAGTACTTC.

This sequence joins TRBV6-5 and TRBJ2-1; TRBD2 might be the D (5 bases). Trimming shortened V by 4 bases and J by 4 bases, and 14 bases separated the two germline ends. The CDR3 runs 15 residues. Germline CDR1 reads MNHEY; CDR2 reads SVGAGI. The CDR3 spells CASSLSTTQYNEQFF. DNA for the CDR3: TGTGCCAGCAGTTTATCGACTACCCAATACAATGAGCAGTTCTTC.

The gene calls are TRBV18 and TRBJ2-7; 9 nucleotides match TRBD1. The CDR3 sequence is 14 residues long. Looked up from germline, CDR1 is KGHSH and CDR2 is LQKENI. The V gene end was trimmed by 5 bases and the J gene end by 1 base; junction bases not matched to a gene: 3. CDR3 nucleotides: TGTGCCAGCTCAGCCGGGACAGGGTCCTACGAGCAGTACTTC. Its translation is CASSAGTGSYEQYF.

The rearrangement links TRBV6-2 or TRBV6-3 to TRBJ2-7, with 11 bases matching TRBD2. This CDR3 is 15 amino acids long. The V gene end was trimmed by 5 bases and the J gene end by 2 bases; junction bases not matched to a gene: 5. Germline CDR1 is MNHEY and CDR2 is SVGEGT. This CDR3 reads CASSQLTSGTYEQYF. For the CDR3, the DNA is TGTGCCAGCAGTCAGCTGACTAGCGGGACCTACGAGCAGTACTTC.